A selection of T cell receptor beta chains follows, all from one sample in a study of glioma-infiltrating T cells after dendritic cell vaccination. The assay was immunoSEQ multiplex PCR, and TCRdb's table has in-frame clones only and misses some. This table holds tens of thousands of clones, around 85% found once. Material: blood, obtained after dendritic cell vaccination. These receptors all stem from a human donor with glioblastoma. Both conserved end residues are part of each CDR3. D genes are given only for firm matches. The listing skips clone size in some rows; elsewhere it reads once, few, many or a size class.

J gene	clone size	D gene	V gene	CDR3 DNA	CDR3 protein
TRBJ2-4	NA	NA	TRBV11-3	TGTGCCAGCAGCGAGCTAGAGTCGGCCAAAAACATTCAGTACTTC	CASSELESAKNIQYF
TRBJ1-4	NA	NA	TRBV18	TGTGCCAGCTCAACTAGACAGGAACGTAAACTGTTTTTT	CASSTRQERKLFF
TRBJ1-4	once	NA	TRBV28	TGTGCCAGCAGTTTAAGTGGACAAGGGGTTGGGATTAATGAAAAACTGTTTTTT	CASSLSGQGVGINEKLFF
TRBJ1-1	NA	NA	TRBV9	TGTGCCAGCAGCGCCCACGGGTCCTCCACTGAAGCTTTCTTT	CASSAHGSSTEAFF
TRBJ1-1	NA	NA	TRBV30	TGTGCCTGGGACAGCAACACTGAAGCTTTCTTT	CAWDSNTEAFF
TRBJ1-1	once	NA	TRBV7-6	TGTGCCAGCAGCTTAGGGGCGAACACTGAAGCTTTCTTT	CASSLGANTEAFF
TRBJ1-6	NA	NA	TRBV30	TGTGCCTGGAGTCCCGGGACTTATAATTCCCCCCTCCACTTT	CAWSPGTYNSPLHF
TRBJ1-3	NA	NA	TRBV4-3	TGCGCCAGCAGCCCAAGCGTGAGGACTGGAAACACCATATATTTT	CASSPSVRTGNTIYF
TRBJ2-7	NA	NA	TRBV10-1	TGCGCCAGCAGTGAGTCGACAGGACGGAACGAGCAGTACTTC	CASSESTGRNEQYF
TRBJ1-1	NA	NA	TRBV4-3	TGCGCCAGCAGCCAAGATAGGGGTTTGAACACTGAAGCTTTCTTT	CASSQDRGLNTEAFF
TRBJ2-1	NA	TRBD2	TRBV7-2	TGTGCCAGCAGCTTACTAGCGGGGGTTAACAATGAGCAGTTCTTC	CASSLLAGVNNEQFF
TRBJ1-4	NA	TRBD1	TRBV5-6	TGTGCCAGCAGCTTTTCGGACAGGGGCCCTAGGGAAAAACTGTTTTTT	CASSFSDRGPREKLFF
TRBJ2-7	NA	TRBD1	TRBV10-2	TGCGCCGTATCTAGGACAGGGGGCGACGAGCAGTACTTC	CAVSRTGGDEQYF
TRBJ2-5	NA	NA	TRBV25-1	TGTGCCAGCAGCGGCTTTGGGGCAGTACTGAGGACCCAGTACTTC	CASSGFGAVLRTQYF
TRBJ2-7	NA	TRBD1	TRBV5-1	TGCGCCAGCAGCTCTCCCGGGACAGGGGGCGCCCTATGGACCTACGAGCAGTACTTC	CASSSPGTGGALWTYEQYF
TRBJ1-2	once	TRBD1	TRBV5-6	TGTGCCAGCAGCTTGCCCGGGGGACAGGGTCAAGACGGCTACACCTTC	CASSLPGGQGQDGYTF